The rows below give T cell receptor beta chains drawn from one sample of a study of CD8+ T cells in alopecia areata. Produced via immunoSEQ multiplex PCR; TCRdb's table is partial and in-frame only. This table has approximately 130,000 clones, 60% to 65% appearing once. Sequencing was performed on CD4+ T cells sorted from blood, taken at week 4, from a patient treated with tofacitinib. The receptors here all came from a human donor with alopecia areata. Both conserved end residues are trimmed from each CDR3.

>TRBV28
ASSLLSGEQY
>TRBV9
ASSVDAVGTQY
>TRBV4-2
ASSQEIQGPQPQH
>TRBV4-3
ASSRISLGQGGNSPLH
>TRBV10-3
AIGLGQGGQPQH
>TRBV4-1
ASARAGVVLRYNEQF
>TRBV5-1
ASSSGHTETQY
>TRBV5-4
ASSLYDSSDTQY
>TRBV30
AWGLGNTIY
>TRBV9
ASSVTVNTEAF
>TRBV29-1
SVEDRGKQETQY
>TRBV28
ASGDRVDGYT
>TRBV28
ASSPDREDEKLF
>TRBV9
ASSVGQGPNSPLH
>TRBV2
ASRKDRQTQY
>TRBV10-3
AISPGQGAKGYGYT
>TRBV5-6
ASSLLAEPTDTQY
>TRBV6-5
ASRAGYSGNTIY
>TRBV29-1
SVAVRPATNEKLF
>TRBV5-1
ASSLGAGGYGYT
>TRBV18
ASSSGGPEAF
>TRBV18
ASSPTGQGVNSPLH
>TRBV29-1
SVDGGGEAF
>TRBV29-1
SVATSGGSYEQY
>TRBV5-1
ASSPLGRGEKLF
>TRBV5-1
ASSFGQNTEAF
>TRBV7-2
ASSLAGHHYT
>TRBV30
AWSKGRAGQPQH
>TRBV4-3
ASSQAPDSWNTGELF